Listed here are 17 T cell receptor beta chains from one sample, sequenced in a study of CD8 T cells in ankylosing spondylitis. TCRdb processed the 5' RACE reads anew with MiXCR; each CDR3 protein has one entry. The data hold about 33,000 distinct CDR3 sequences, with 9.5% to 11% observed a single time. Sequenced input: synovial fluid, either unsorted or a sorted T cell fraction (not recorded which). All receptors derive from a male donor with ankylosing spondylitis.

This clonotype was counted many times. Here the CDR3 DNA reads TGTGCCATCAGTGATCTCTTGACGAACTACGAGCAGTACTTC. Protein sequence: CAISDLLTNYEQYF. The rearrangement joins TRBV10-3 to TRBJ2-7; D call uncertain. Trimming took off 3 bases at V and 3 bases at J, with 12 bases between the two ends. The germline V gene has CDR1 ENHRY and CDR2 SYGVKD. This CDR3 is built from 14 residues.

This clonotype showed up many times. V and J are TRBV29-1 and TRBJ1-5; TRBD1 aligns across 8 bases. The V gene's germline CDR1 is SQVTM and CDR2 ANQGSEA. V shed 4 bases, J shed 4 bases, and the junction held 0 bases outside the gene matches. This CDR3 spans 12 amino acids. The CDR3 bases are TGCAGCGTTGGACAGGGGAATCAGCCCCAGCATTTT. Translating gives CSVGQGNQPQHF.

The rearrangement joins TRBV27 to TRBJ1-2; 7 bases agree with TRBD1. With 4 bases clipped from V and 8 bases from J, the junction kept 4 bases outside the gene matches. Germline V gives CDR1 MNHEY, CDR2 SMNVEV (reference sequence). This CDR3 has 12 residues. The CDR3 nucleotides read TGTGCCAGCAGTTCCAGGACAGGCGGCTACACCTTC. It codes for CASSSRTGGYTF.

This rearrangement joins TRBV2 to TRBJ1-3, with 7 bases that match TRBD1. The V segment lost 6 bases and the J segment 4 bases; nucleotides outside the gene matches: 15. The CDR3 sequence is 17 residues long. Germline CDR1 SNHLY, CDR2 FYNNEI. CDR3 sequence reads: CASRAPAPTGKGNTIYF. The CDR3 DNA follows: TGTGCCAGCAGGGCGCCTGCCCCGACAGGGAAAGGAAACACCATATATTTT. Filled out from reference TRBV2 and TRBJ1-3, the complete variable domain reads EPEVTQTPSHQVTQMGQEVILRCVPISNHLYFYWYRQILGQKVEFLVSFYNNEISEKSEIFDDQFSVERPDGSNFTLKIRSTKLEDSAMYFCASRAPAPTGKGNTIYFGEGSWLTVV.

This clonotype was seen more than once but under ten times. The CDR3 nucleotides are TGTGCCAGCAGCTCGGGGACAGCTGCTGAGCAGTTCTTC. Translating gives CASSSGTAAEQFF. The chain employs TRBV5-6 and TRBJ2-1; 7 bases line up with TRBD1. CDR3 length: 13 residues. V lost 3 bases to trimming and J lost 9 bases; unmatched junction nucleotides: 6. Germline-derived CDR1 and CDR2 are SGHDT and YYEEEE.

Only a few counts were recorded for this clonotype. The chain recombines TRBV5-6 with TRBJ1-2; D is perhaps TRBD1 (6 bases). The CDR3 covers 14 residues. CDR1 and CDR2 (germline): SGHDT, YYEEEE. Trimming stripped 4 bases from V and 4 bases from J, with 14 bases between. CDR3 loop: CASSLGQRRYGYTF. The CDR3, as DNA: TGTGCCAGCAGCCTTGGACAGCGTCGCTATGGCTACACCTTC.

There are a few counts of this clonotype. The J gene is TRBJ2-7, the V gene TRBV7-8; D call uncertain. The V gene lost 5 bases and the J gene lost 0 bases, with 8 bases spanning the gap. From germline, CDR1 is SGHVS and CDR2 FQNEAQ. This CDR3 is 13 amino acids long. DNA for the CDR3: TGTGCCAGCAGCGATGACCTCTCCTACGAGCAGTACTTC. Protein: CASSDDLSYEQYF.

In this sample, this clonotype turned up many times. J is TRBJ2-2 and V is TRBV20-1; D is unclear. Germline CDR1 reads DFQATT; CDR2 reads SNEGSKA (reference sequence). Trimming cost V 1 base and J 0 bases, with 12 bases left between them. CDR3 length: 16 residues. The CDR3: CSARGLSQPNTGELFF. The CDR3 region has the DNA TGCAGTGCTAGAGGCCTGAGTCAGCCGAACACCGGGGAGCTGTTTTTT.

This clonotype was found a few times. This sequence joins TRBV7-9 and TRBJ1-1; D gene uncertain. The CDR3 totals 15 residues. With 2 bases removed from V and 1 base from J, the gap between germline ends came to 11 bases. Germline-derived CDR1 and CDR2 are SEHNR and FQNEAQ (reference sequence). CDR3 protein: CASSLSQVPNTEAFF. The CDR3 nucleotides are TGTGCCAGCAGCTTATCCCAGGTCCCGAACACTGAAGCTTTCTTT.

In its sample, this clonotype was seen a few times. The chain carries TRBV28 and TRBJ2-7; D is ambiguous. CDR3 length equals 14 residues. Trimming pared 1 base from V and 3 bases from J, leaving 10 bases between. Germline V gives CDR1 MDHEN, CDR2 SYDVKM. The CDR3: CASSLSPRHYEQYF. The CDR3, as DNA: TGTGCCAGCAGTTTATCTCCTCGCCACTACGAGCAGTACTTC.

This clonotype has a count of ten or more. CDR3 loop: CASSWVENYEQYF. CDR3 nucleotides: TGTGCCAGCAGTTGGGTGGAAAACTACGAGCAGTACTTC. The V and J genes are TRBV12-3 or TRBV12-4 and TRBJ2-7; no definite D call. Trimming removed 4 bases from V and 3 bases from J, with 10 bases in between. This CDR3 spans 13 amino acids.

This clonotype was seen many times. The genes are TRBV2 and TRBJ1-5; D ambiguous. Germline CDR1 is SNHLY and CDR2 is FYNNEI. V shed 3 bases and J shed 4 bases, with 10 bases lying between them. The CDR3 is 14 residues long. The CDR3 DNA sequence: TGTGCCAGCAGTGACTTAGACGGGAATCAGCCCCAGCATTTT. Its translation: CASSDLDGNQPQHF. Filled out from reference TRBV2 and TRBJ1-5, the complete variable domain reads EPEVTQTPSHQVTQMGQEVILRCVPISNHLYFYWYRQILGQKVEFLVSFYNNEISEKSEIFDDQFSVERPDGSNFTLKIRSTKLEDSAMYFCASSDLDGNQPQHFGDGTRLSIL.

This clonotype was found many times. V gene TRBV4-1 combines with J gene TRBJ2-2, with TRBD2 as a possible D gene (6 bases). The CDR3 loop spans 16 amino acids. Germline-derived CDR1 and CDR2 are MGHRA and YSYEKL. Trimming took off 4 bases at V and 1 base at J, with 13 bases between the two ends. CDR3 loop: CASSLEGTLNTGELFF. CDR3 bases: TGCGCCAGCAGCCTAGAGGGGACTTTGAACACCGGGGAGCTGTTTTTT.

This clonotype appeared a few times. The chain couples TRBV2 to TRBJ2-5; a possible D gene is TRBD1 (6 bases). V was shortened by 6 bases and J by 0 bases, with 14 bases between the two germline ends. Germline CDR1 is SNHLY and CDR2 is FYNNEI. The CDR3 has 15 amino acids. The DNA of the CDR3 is TGTGCCAGCAGCTCCAGGGGCTCGTACCAAGAGACCCAGTACTTC. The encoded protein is CASSSRGSYQETQYF. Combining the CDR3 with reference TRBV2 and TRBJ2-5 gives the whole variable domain EPEVTQTPSHQVTQMGQEVILRCVPISNHLYFYWYRQILGQKVEFLVSFYNNEISEKSEIFDDQFSVERPDGSNFTLKIRSTKLEDSAMYFCASSSRGSYQETQYFGPGTRLLVL.

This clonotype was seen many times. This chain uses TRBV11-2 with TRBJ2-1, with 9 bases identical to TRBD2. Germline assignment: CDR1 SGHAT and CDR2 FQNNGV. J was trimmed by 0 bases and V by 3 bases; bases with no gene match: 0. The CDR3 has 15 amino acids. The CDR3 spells CASSFSGSSYNEQFF. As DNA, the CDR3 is TGTGCCAGCAGCTTTAGCGGGAGCTCCTACAATGAGCAGTTCTTC.

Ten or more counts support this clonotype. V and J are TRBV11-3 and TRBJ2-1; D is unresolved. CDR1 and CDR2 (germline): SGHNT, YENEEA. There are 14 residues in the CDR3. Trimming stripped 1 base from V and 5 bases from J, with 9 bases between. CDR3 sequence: CASSLGPLHNEQFF. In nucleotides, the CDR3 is TGTGCCAGCAGCTTAGGTCCTCTCCACAATGAGCAGTTCTTC.

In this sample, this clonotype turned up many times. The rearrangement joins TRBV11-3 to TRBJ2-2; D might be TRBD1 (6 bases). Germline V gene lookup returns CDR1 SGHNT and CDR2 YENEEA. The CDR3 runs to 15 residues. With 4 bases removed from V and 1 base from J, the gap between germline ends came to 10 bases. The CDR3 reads CASSSQDRNTGELFF. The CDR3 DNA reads TGTGCCAGCAGCTCCCAGGACAGGAACACCGGGGAGCTGTTTTTT.